A single sample is the source of the 23 T cell receptor beta chains below, sequenced in a study of early T cells in non-severe SARS-CoV-2 infection. MiXCR, run by TCRdb on the 5' RACE reads, gives a single entry per CDR3 protein. The repertoire holds some 98,000 distinct CDR3 sequences, with approximately 16% as singletons. Material: whole blood. The receptors here all came from an adult who was a healthcare worker with PCR-confirmed SARS-CoV-2 infection or an uninfected control (not recorded which).

V usage is TRBV11-2 and J usage is TRBJ2-5; TRBD2 aligns across 13 bases. J gave up 5 bases and V 5 bases, and 8 bases lay outside the gene matches. This CDR3 is 16 amino acids long. Germline lookup yields CDR1 SGHAT and CDR2 FQNNGV. Here the CDR3 reads CASSLRTSGSGETQYF. CDR3 nucleotide sequence: TGTGCCAGCAGCCTCCGGACTAGCGGGAGTGGCGAGACCCAGTACTTC.

In this sample, this clonotype is medium-sized (0.01 to 0.1%). The chain uses TRBV6-4 and TRBJ2-3, with 10 bases matching TRBD2. This CDR3 is 16 amino acids long. J was trimmed by 2 bases and V by 2 bases; bases with no gene match: 4. Per germline, CDR1 MRHNA and CDR2 SNTAGT. The CDR3 region is CASSDGSGGTTDTQYF. The CDR3, as DNA: TGTGCCAGCAGTGACGGTAGCGGGGGGACCACAGATACGCAGTATTTT.

This clonotype was found a few times. V usage is TRBV7-2 and J usage is TRBJ2-5; D remains ambiguous. V was clipped by 1 base and J by 0 bases, with 15 bases between them. Germline loops: CDR1 SGHTA, CDR2 FQGNSA. There are 17 residues in the CDR3. The CDR3 loop is CASSLDPPFGHQETQYF. CDR3 sequence (DNA): TGTGCCAGCAGCTTAGATCCCCCCTTCGGTCACCAAGAGACCCAGTACTTC.

CDR3 residues: CASSSLQSRDEQFF. DNA of the CDR3: TGTGCCAGCAGCTCCCTACAGAGTAGGGATGAGCAGTTCTTC. The gene calls are TRBV7-8 and TRBJ2-1; no definite D call. The germline V gene has CDR1 SGHVS and CDR2 FQNEAQ. V was trimmed by 4 bases and J by 8 bases, leaving 15 bases between them. The CDR3 extends over 14 amino acids.

The chain links TRBV12-3 or TRBV12-4 to TRBJ2-5; D perhaps matches TRBD2 (5 bases). The CDR3 runs 14 residues. The germline V and J ends were trimmed by 5 bases and 4 bases, with 14 bases remaining between them. This CDR3 is CASSQARDTETQYF. CDR3 nucleotides: TGTGCCAGCAGTCAAGCACGGGATACAGAGACCCAGTACTTC.

The sample holds many counts of this clonotype. The gene calls are TRBV6-6 and TRBJ2-5; D may be TRBD1 or TRBD2 (5 bases each). The CDR3 totals 13 residues. V was pared by 7 bases and J by 5 bases, with 14 bases between. The germline V gene encodes CDR1 MNHNY and CDR2 SVGAGI (reference sequence). CDR3 in amino acids: CASTRDLGETQYF. The CDR3 nucleotides are TGTGCCAGCACGAGGGACCTGGGGGAGACCCAGTACTTC.

The chain is built from TRBV6-1 and TRBJ2-5; D possibly corresponds to TRBD1 (6 bases). Trimming shortened V by 6 bases and J by 4 bases, and 12 bases separated the two germline ends. Germline-derived CDR1 and CDR2 are MNHNS and SASEGT. This CDR3 has 13 amino acids. CDR3 DNA: TGTGCCAGCAGAGAGACAGGCGGAGAGACCCAGTACTTC. This sequence encodes CASRETGGETQYF.

This clonotype was seen more than once but under ten times. This chain connects TRBV11-2 to TRBJ2-7; D remains ambiguous. Looked up from germline, CDR1 is SGHAT and CDR2 is FQNNGV. CDR3 size: 14 residues. Trimming removed 1 base at V and 6 bases at J, with 13 bases between. As DNA, the CDR3 is TGTGCCAGCAGCTTAGCTGTCATGGGATCCGAGCAGTACTTC. Its protein product is CASSLAVMGSEQYF.

This clonotype was observed a few times. The chain uses TRBV10-2 and TRBJ1-6; D is undetermined. The germline V gene encodes CDR1 WSHSY and CDR2 SAAADI. V was shortened by 0 bases and J by 14 bases, with 20 bases between the two germline ends. The CDR3 spans 16 residues. This CDR3 reads CASSESSVIFTGSLHF. The DNA for the CDR3 is TGCGCCAGCAGTGAGTCGTCGGTTATCTTTACCGGATCCCTCCACTTT.

This chain joins TRBV11-2 and TRBJ1-2, with 7 positions matching TRBD1. The ends lost 1 base at V and 4 bases at J; junction bases unmatched: 6. The germline V gene encodes CDR1 SGHAT and CDR2 FQNNGV. CDR3 length: 15 amino acids. The chain's CDR3 is CASSLAPTGVYGYTF. CDR3 sequence (DNA): TGTGCCAGCAGCTTAGCCCCTACAGGGGTCTATGGCTACACCTTC.

This clonotype has ten or more counts. The chain has TRBV6-4 and TRBJ2-1; 8 bases fit TRBD2. V shed 4 bases and J 14 bases; nucleotides not matched to a gene: 13. CDR3 length: 14 residues. Germline V gene lookup returns CDR1 MRHNA and CDR2 SNTAGT. The CDR3 protein is CASSGGSGNYNEFF. In DNA form, the CDR3 reads TGTGCCAGCAGTGGGGGTAGCGGGAACTACAATGAGTTCTTC.

The chain has TRBV21-1 and TRBJ1-5; the table's D gene call, TRBD1, was not cross checked with the DNA. TRBV21-1 is tagged as a pseudogene. The length of the CDR3 is 18 residues. The CDR3 sequence: CASSKEVRRSGVRQPQHF. CDR3 in DNA: TGTGCCAGCAGCAAAGAAGTTAGAAGGTCAGGGGTGCGTCAGCCCCAGCATTTT.

The rearrangement joins TRBV29-1 to TRBJ2-3, with D possibly TRBD1 on 6 matching bases. The CDR3 covers 15 residues. Trimming pared 8 bases from V and 6 bases from J, leaving 24 bases between. CDR1 and CDR2 from the germline V gene are SQVTM and ANQGSEA. The CDR3 region has the DNA TGCAGCTTAGGGGGTCAGGGCCTTCGGCTGGATACGCAGTATTTT. Translated: CSLGGQGLRLDTQYF.

This chain joins TRBV20-1 and TRBJ1-1; D is ambiguous. Germline V gene lookup returns CDR1 DFQATT and CDR2 SNEGSKA (reference sequence). The length of the CDR3 is 13 residues. The V gene lost 0 bases and the J gene lost 1 base, with 6 bases spanning the gap. Here the CDR3 reads CSARDMRNTEAFF. The CDR3 bases are TGCAGTGCTAGAGATATGAGGAACACTGAAGCTTTCTTT.

There are a few counts of this clonotype. The chain employs TRBV2 and TRBJ1-2; D remains ambiguous. Germline values: CDR1 SNHLY, CDR2 FYNNEI. The V end lost 3 bases, the J end lost 4 bases, and 12 bases lay between the germline ends. The CDR3 is 14 amino acids. The CDR3 reads CASSEESSGYGYTF. CDR3 DNA sequence: TGTGCCAGCAGTGAGGAGTCATCTGGCTATGGCTACACCTTC.

The chain joins TRBV19 to TRBJ2-7, with D possibly called TRBD1 or TRBD2 (5 bases each). The V gene lost 2 bases and the J gene lost 5 bases, with 13 bases spanning the gap. CDR3 length: 14 amino acids. Germline loops: CDR1 LNHDA, CDR2 SQIVND (reference sequence). CDR3 sequence (DNA): TGTGCCAGTAGTATAAGGGGACCAGTGGACGAGCAGTACTTC. Translating gives CASSIRGPVDEQYF.

This clonotype occurred a few times. The chain joins TRBV6-6 to TRBJ2-1, with 11 bases lining up with TRBD2. CDR3 length equals 16 residues. Germline-derived CDR1 and CDR2 are MNHNY and SVGAGI (reference sequence). With V trimmed by 7 bases and J by 6 bases, 11 bases remained unmatched. The CDR3: CASTYYLGLAANEQFF. In DNA, the CDR3 is TGTGCCAGCACCTACTATCTGGGACTAGCGGCCAATGAGCAGTTCTTC.

The gene calls are TRBV19 and TRBJ1-2, with a tentative D call TRBD1 (6 bases). The CDR3 extends over 14 amino acids. V was trimmed by 6 bases and J by 2 bases, leaving 13 bases between them. The germline gives CDR1 LNHDA, CDR2 SQIVND (reference sequence). This chain's CDR3 is CASRPQDRNYGYTF. The CDR3 coding sequence is TGTGCCAGTAGACCGCAGGACAGAAACTATGGCTACACCTTC.

This clonotype was observed a handful of times. V is TRBV7-9 and J is TRBJ2-4; 7 nucleotides align to TRBD1. V trimming: 4 bases; J trimming: 6 bases; junction bases outside the gene matches: 9. The germline gives CDR1 SEHNR, CDR2 FQNEAQ (reference sequence). CDR3 length equals 15 residues. The CDR3 DNA reads TGTGCCAGCAGCTCCCGGGACAGATCTTTAAACATTCAGTACTTC. It specifies CASSSRDRSLNIQYF.

The table lists this clonotype with a few counts. This chain links TRBV28 with TRBJ1-4, with D possibly TRBD1 on 6 matching bases. The V and J ends lost 7 bases and 0 bases respectively, with 9 bases between them. This CDR3 region has 14 residues. Germline V gives CDR1 MDHEN, CDR2 SYDVKM. CDR3 DNA: TGTGCCAGCAATCAGGGGTCAACTAATGAAAAACTGTTTTTT. This gives the protein CASNQGSTNEKLFF.

The rearrangement joins TRBV20-1 to TRBJ1-5, with 7 bases lining up with TRBD1. CDR1 and CDR2 (germline): DFQATT, SNEGSKA (reference sequence). This CDR3 region has 13 residues. Unmatched junction bases numbered 7, after V lost 6 bases and J lost 5 bases. The CDR3 is CSALGDRHQPQHF. CDR3 nucleotide sequence: TGCAGTGCCCTTGGGGACAGACATCAGCCCCAGCATTTT.

The chain uses TRBV6-5 and TRBJ2-5; D tentatively reads TRBD1 or TRBD2 (5 bases each). This CDR3 spans 13 amino acids. V lost 4 bases and J lost 5, with 11 bases in between. Germline lookup yields CDR1 MNHEY and CDR2 SVGAGI. Written as DNA, the CDR3 is TGTGCCAGCAGTTCGATGGGACCCGAGACCCAGTACTTC. It encodes CASSSMGPETQYF.

This clonotype was seen a few times. The chain employs TRBV12-3 or TRBV12-4 and TRBJ2-3, with no clear D. Trimming shortened V by 4 bases and J by 2 bases, and 10 bases separated the two germline ends. The CDR3 spans 14 residues. The CDR3 nucleotides are TGTGCCAGCAGTTCCTCGGGCACCACAGATACGCAGTATTTT. Protein product: CASSSSGTTDTQYF.